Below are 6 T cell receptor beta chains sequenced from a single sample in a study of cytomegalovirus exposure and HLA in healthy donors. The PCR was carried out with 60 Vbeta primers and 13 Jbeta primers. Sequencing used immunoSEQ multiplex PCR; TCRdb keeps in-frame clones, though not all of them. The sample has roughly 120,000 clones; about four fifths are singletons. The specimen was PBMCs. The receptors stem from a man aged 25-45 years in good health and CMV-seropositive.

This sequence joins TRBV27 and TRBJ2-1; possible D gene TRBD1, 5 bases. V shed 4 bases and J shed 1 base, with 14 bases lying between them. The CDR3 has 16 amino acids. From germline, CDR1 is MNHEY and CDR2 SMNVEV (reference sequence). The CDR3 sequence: CASSWQGRLSYNEQFF. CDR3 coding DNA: TGTGCCAGCAGTTGGCAGGGAAGGTTGTCCTACAATGAGCAGTTCTTC.

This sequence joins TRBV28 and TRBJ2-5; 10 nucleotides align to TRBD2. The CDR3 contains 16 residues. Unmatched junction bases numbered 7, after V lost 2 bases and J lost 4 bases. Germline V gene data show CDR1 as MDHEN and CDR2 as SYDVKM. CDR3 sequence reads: CASSLETSGLRETQYF. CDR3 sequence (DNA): TGTGCCAGCAGTTTAGAGACTAGCGGGCTTCGAGAGACCCAGTACTTC.

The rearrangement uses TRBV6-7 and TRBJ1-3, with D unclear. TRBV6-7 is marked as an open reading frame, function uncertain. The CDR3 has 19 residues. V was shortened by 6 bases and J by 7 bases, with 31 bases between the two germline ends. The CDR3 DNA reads TGTGCCAGCAGGCAGATCACTCCCTTCGTAGGCTCCAGCGAGAACACCATATATTTT. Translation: CASRQITPFVGSSENTIYF.

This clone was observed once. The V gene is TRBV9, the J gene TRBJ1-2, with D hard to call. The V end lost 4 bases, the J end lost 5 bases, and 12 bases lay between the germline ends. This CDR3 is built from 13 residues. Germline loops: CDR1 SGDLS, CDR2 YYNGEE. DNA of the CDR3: TGTGCCAGCAGCCGCGACATCGAGTATGGCTACACCTTC. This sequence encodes CASSRDIEYGYTF.

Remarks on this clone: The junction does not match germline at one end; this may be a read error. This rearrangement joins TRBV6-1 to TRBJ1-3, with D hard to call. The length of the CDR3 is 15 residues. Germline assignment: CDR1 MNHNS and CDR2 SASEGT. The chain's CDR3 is CASSETAAGGNTTYF. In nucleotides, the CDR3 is TGCGCCAGCAGTGAAACTGCAGCAGGAGGAAACACCACATATTTT.

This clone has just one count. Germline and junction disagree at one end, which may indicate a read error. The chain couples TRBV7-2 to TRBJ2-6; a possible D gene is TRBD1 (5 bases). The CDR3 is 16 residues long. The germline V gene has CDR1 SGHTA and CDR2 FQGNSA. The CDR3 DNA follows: TGTGCCAGCAGCTTAGACAGCAACTCTGGGGCCAACGGCCTGACTTTC. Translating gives CASSLDSNSGANGLTF.